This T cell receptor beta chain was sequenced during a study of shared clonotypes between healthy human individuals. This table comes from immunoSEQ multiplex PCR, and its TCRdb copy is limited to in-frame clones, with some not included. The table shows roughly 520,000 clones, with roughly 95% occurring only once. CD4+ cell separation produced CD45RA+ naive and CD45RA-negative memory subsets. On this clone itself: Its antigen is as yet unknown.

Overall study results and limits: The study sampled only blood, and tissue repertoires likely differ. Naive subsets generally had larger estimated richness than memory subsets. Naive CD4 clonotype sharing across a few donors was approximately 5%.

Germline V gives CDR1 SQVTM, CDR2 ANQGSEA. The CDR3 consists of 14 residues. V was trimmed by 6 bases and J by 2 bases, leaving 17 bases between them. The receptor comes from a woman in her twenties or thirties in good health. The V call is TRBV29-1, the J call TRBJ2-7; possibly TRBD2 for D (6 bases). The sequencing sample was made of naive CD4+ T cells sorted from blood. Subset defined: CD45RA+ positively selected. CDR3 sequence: CSVQGLGGTYEQYF. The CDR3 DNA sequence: TGCAGCGTCCAGGGACTTGGAGGGACCTACGAGCAGTACTTC.